This T cell receptor beta chain was identified in a study of T cell responses to AZD1222 COVID-19 vaccine. TCRdb's table, derived via immunoSEQ multiplex PCR, lists solely in-frame clones and lacks some. The table lists roughly 55,000 clones, roughly 90% of them singletons, with just under 2% in the top ten. This clone is a singleton in its sample. Its antigen is unidentified. General study findings and limits: White British donors predominated, females outnumbered males, and clonal diversity was possibly underestimated. Targeting of unmutated variant regions was reportedly seen in nearly half of spike-specific TCRs. Only a handful of people who got AZD1222 tested seropositive at baseline. No repertoire was sampled before or during the peak T cell response, only after it.

This clonotype was obtained from an adult in good health. The source was peripheral blood, collected on day 0 of AZD1222 vaccination.

Here the CDR3 reads CASSTDRERGYGYTF. The CDR3 region has the DNA TGTGCCAGCAGTACGGACAGGGAGAGGGGGTATGGCTACACCTTC. The chain carries TRBV28 and TRBJ1-2, with 8 bases identical to TRBD1. Germline V gives CDR1 MDHEN, CDR2 SYDVKM. V was pared by 5 bases and J by 5 bases, with 10 bases of the junction left unmatched. The CDR3 runs 15 residues.